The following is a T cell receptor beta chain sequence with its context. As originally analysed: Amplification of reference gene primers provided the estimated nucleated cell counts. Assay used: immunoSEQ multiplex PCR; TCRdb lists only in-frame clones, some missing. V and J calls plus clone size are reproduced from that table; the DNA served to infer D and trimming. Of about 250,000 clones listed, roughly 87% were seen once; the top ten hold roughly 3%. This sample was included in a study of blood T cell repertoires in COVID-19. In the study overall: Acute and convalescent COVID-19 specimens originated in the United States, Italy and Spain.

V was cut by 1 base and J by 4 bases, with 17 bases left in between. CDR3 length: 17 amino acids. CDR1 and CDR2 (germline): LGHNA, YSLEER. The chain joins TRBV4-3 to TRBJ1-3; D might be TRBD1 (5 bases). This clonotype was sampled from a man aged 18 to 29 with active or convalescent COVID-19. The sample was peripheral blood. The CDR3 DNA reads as TGCGCCAGCAGCCAAGGGGAGGGACTTGGTGCCGGAAACACCATATATTTT. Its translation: CASSQGEGLGAGNTIYF.